What follows are 5 T cell receptor beta chains derived from one specimen sequenced in a study of beta chain features in type 1 diabetes. Whole-study findings and limits: A moderate, significant TCRB CDR3 shortening appeared in type 1 diabetes across four CD4+ subsets.

Expressed TCRB transcripts were sequenced because the entire RNA isolate underwent reverse transcription. Clones were read by immunoSEQ multiplex PCR, and TCRdb kept only the in-frame ones, dropping some. This repertoire shows hundreds of thousands of clones, around 15% found once; its top ten account for approximately 0.02%. Which antigens these TCRs recognize remains unknown. The sample taken for sequencing was naive CD4+ T cells from blood. The receptor source for this set is a man aged 18 to 30 with type 1 diabetes.

Comments on this clone: A junction boundary mismatches the germline segment, possibly from a read error. V usage is TRBV7-7 and J usage is TRBJ2-7; no clear D. CDR1 SSHAT and CDR2 FNYEAQ come from the germline V gene (reference sequence). CDR3 length: 14 amino acids. The CDR3: CASSLAEGPYEQYF. CDR3 bases: TGTGCTAGCAGCTTAGCCGAAGGACCCTACGAGCAGTACTTC.

For the CDR3, the DNA is TGTGCCAGCAGCCCCAGAAGGAGTGAAGCTTTCTTT. This codes for CASSPRRSEAFF. V is TRBV7-2 and J is TRBJ1-1, with D hard to call. V lost 5 bases and J 7 bases, leaving 11 bases between the germline ends. The CDR3 contains 12 residues. Germline CDR1 is SGHTA and CDR2 is FQGNSA.

This clone appeared a few times. The chain is built from TRBV5-1 and TRBJ2-7, with 9 bases aligning to TRBD1. The CDR3 has 16 residues. The germline CDR1 and CDR2 sequences are SGHRS and YFSETQ. Germline trimming cut 6 bases from V and 0 bases from J; bases unmatched to any gene: 10. CDR3 bases: TGCGCCAGCAATCTTCTCCGGGACAGGGACTCCTACGAGCAGTACTTC. Amino acids: CASNLLRDRDSYEQYF.

The V and J genes are TRBV30 and TRBJ1-1; 8 bases fit TRBD1. The CDR3 is made up of 13 amino acids. CDR1 and CDR2 (germline): GTSNPN, SVGIG (reference sequence). The junction had 6 bases not matched to a gene; V was cut back by 8 bases and J by 1 base. DNA for the CDR3: TGTGCCGGCTCAGGGGGCGCGAACACTGAAGCTTTCTTT. It is translated as CAGSGGANTEAFF.

CDR3 sequence: CASSLTGTGSVGNQPQHF. CDR3 coding DNA: TGTGCCAGCAGCCTTACCGGGACAGGGTCCGTTGGGAATCAGCCCCAGCATTTT. The chain carries TRBV7-2 and TRBJ1-5; 9 nucleotides line up with TRBD1. The CDR3 consists of 18 residues. J was trimmed by 4 bases and V by 5 bases; bases with no gene match: 15. The germline gives CDR1 SGHTA, CDR2 FQGNSA.